What follows are 23 T cell receptor beta chains derived from one specimen sequenced in a study of blood T cell repertoires in COVID-19. Method: immunoSEQ multiplex PCR; TCRdb's copy keeps in-frame clones and lacks some. The table records around 230,000 clones, approximately 78% of them present only once. Material for sequencing was peripheral blood. These receptors were obtained from an older woman with active or convalescent COVID-19.

V is TRBV7-9 and J is TRBJ1-4; 9 nucleotides align to TRBD1. V dropped 5 bases and J dropped 3; count of bases not matched to a gene: 4. The CDR3 covers 15 residues. Germline V gene data show CDR1 as SEHNR and CDR2 as FQNEAQ (reference sequence). The DNA of the CDR3 is TGTGCCAGCAGCCTACGGACAGGGGCTAATGAAAAACTGTTTTTT. Its translation: CASSLRTGANEKLFF.

In its sample, this clone was seen once. V and J are TRBV2 and TRBJ2-1; possible D gene TRBD2, 6 bases. The V end lost 2 bases, the J end lost 8 bases, and 19 bases lay between the germline ends. The length of the CDR3 is 16 residues. CDR1 is SNHLY and CDR2 is FYNNEI in the germline V gene. CDR3 loop: CASSELGGWVGDEQFF. The CDR3 nucleotides are TGTGCCAGCAGTGAATTGGGGGGTTGGGTTGGGGATGAGCAGTTCTTC.

The chain links TRBV5-1 to TRBJ2-2; D is ambiguous. The germline CDR1 and CDR2 sequences are SGHRS and YFSETQ. The CDR3 has 13 amino acids. The V gene lost 0 bases and the J gene lost 4 bases, with 4 bases spanning the gap. The CDR3 loop is CASSLVVTGELFF. Written as DNA, the CDR3 is TGCGCCAGCAGCTTGGTAGTCACCGGGGAGCTGTTTTTT.

The chain is built from TRBV30 and TRBJ1-2; weak D call: TRBD1 (5 bases). CDR1 and CDR2 (germline): GTSNPN, SVGIG (reference sequence). The CDR3 runs 13 residues. Deletions cut 0 bases from V and 3 bases from J, with 8 bases between. CDR3 nucleotides: TGTGCCTGGAGTGTAGGGGCAGACTATGGCTACACCTTC. Translating it yields CAWSVGADYGYTF.

This clone was seen a single time. The chain has TRBV7-7 and TRBJ1-5; unclear D gene. The ends were cut back, 3 bases at V and 7 bases at J, with 7 bases in the middle. From germline, CDR1 is SSHAT and CDR2 FNYEAQ (reference sequence). The CDR3 totals 12 residues. The CDR3 bases are TGTGCCAGCAGCTTGAATCGGCAGCCCCAGCATTTT. Its protein product is CASSLNRQPQHF.

This clone showed up just a few times. This chain uses TRBV19 with TRBJ1-1, with no clear D. V gave up 6 bases and J gave up 7 bases, with 15 bases separating them. The CDR3 covers 13 residues. Germline loops: CDR1 LNHDA, CDR2 SQIVND (reference sequence). The CDR3 here is CASRVLERDEAFF. DNA of the CDR3: TGTGCCAGTAGGGTGCTAGAACGGGATGAAGCTTTCTTT. Variable domain in full (rest from reference TRBV19 and TRBJ1-1): DGGITQSPKYLFRKEGQNVTLSCEQNLNHDAMYWYRQDPGQGLRLIYYSQIVNDFQKGDIAEGYSVSREKKESFPLTVTSAQKNPTAFYLCASRVLERDEAFFGQGTRLTVV.

V and J are TRBV18 and TRBJ2-3, with TRBD1 identical over 11 bases. The CDR3 contains 15 residues. Germline CDR1 is KGHSH and CDR2 is LQKENI. The V gene end was trimmed by 3 bases and the J gene end by 5 bases; junction bases not matched to a gene: 4. The CDR3 DNA reads TGTGCCAGCTCACCGGGACAGGGGGGGCGAGATACGCAGTATTTT. Encoded protein: CASSPGQGGRDTQYF.

V gene TRBV7-2 combines with J gene TRBJ2-7, with D perhaps matching TRBD1 (6 bases). Germline V CDR1 and CDR2: SGHTA, FQGNSA. Trimming took 1 base from V and 4 from J, leaving 11 bases between them. The CDR3 has 14 residues. The CDR3, as DNA: TGTGCCAGCAGCTTAGGCCGACAGGTGTACGAGCAGTACTTC. Residues: CASSLGRQVYEQYF.

This clone was observed a handful of times. The rearrangement links TRBV19 to TRBJ2-5, with 8 bases aligning to TRBD2. This CDR3 has 13 amino acids. Germline V lookup: CDR1 LNHDA, CDR2 SQIVND (reference sequence). With 6 bases clipped from V and 5 bases from J, the junction kept 5 bases outside the gene matches. DNA of the CDR3: TGTGCCAGTAGCCGGGAGGGTAGGGAGACCCAGTACTTC. It translates to CASSREGRETQYF. Looking up the rest from reference TRBV19 and TRBJ2-5 gives the full variable domain: DGGITQSPKYLFRKEGQNVTLSCEQNLNHDAMYWYRQDPGQGLRLIYYSQIVNDFQKGDIAEGYSVSREKKESFPLTVTSAQKNPTAFYLCASSREGRETQYFGPGTRLLVL.

The V and J genes are TRBV19 and TRBJ1-2; 8 positions agree with TRBD1. This CDR3 has 15 residues. J was trimmed by 9 bases and V by 5 bases; bases with no gene match: 14. Germline V gene data show CDR1 as LNHDA and CDR2 as SQIVND (reference sequence). In DNA, the CDR3 is TGTGCCAGTAGTCCTATAGGACAGGGTTACCTTAGCTACACCTTC. Translated: CASSPIGQGYLSYTF.

The chain is built from TRBV7-8 and TRBJ2-2; no firm D call. The germline V gene encodes CDR1 SGHVS and CDR2 FQNEAQ. This CDR3 has 16 residues. Trimming pared 2 bases from V and 0 bases from J, leaving 10 bases between. The DNA of the CDR3 is TGTGCCAGCAGCTTAAGGTCCAGGACGAACACCGGGGAGCTGTTTTTT. This sequence encodes CASSLRSRTNTGELFF.

The chain employs TRBV11-2 and TRBJ1-1; D gene ambiguous. The germline V gene has CDR1 SGHAT and CDR2 FQNNGV. The germline V and J ends were trimmed by 5 bases and 0 bases, with 16 bases remaining between them. This CDR3 has 16 amino acids. In nucleotides, the CDR3 is TGTGCCAGCAGCCTGTGGCGGGCTGGCATGAACACTGAAGCTTTCTTT. Amino acid sequence: CASSLWRAGMNTEAFF.

The chain recombines TRBV12-3 or TRBV12-4 with TRBJ1-1; D is uncertain. V was clipped by 1 base and J by 4 bases, with 7 bases between them. The CDR3 totals 13 residues. The CDR3: CASSLGSGTEAFF. The CDR3 DNA follows: TGTGCCAGCAGTTTAGGGTCGGGCACTGAAGCTTTCTTT.

The V call is TRBV10-3, the J call TRBJ1-6; 11 positions match TRBD1. Trimming removed 4 bases from V and 8 bases from J; junction bases left unmatched: 4. Per germline, CDR1 ENHRY and CDR2 SYGVKD. The CDR3 is 15 residues long. The CDR3 DNA reads TGTGCCATCAGTGTGGGACAGGGGGATTATTCACCCCTCCACTTT. It specifies CAISVGQGDYSPLHF.

The rearrangement links TRBV3-1 (or the pseudogene TRBV3-2) to TRBJ2-7; perhaps TRBD2 as D (5 bases). Between the trimmed V and J ends, which lost 3 bases and 6 bases, there was a span of 12 bases. The CDR3 runs to 13 residues. Germline values: CDR1 LGHDT, CDR2 YNNKEL (reference sequence). CDR3 amino acids: CASSHTVSAEQYF. The CDR3 bases are TGTGCCAGCAGCCACACTGTTAGCGCCGAGCAGTACTTC.

The J gene is TRBJ1-3, the V gene TRBV12-3 or TRBV12-4; D ambiguous. This CDR3 comprises 13 residues. Trimming left V 6 bases short and J 4 bases short, with 10 bases between. In DNA form, the CDR3 reads TGTGCCAGCAGCCCACAACGAGGAAACACCATATATTTT. Protein sequence: CASSPQRGNTIYF.

The DNA of the CDR3 is TGTGCCAGCAGCTTAGGGTTGGCCTTTTCTCGGGATGAGCAGTTCTTC. Translation gives CASSLGLAFSRDEQFF. This chain connects TRBV11-2 to TRBJ2-1; no firm D call. Per germline, CDR1 SGHAT and CDR2 FQNNGV. This CDR3 has 16 amino acids. The ends were cut back, 1 base at V and 8 bases at J, with 18 bases in the middle. The complete variable domain, with remaining parts taken from reference TRBV11-2 and TRBJ2-1, reads EAGVAQSPRYKIIEKRQSVAFWCNPISGHATLYWYQQILGQGPKLLIQFQNNGVVDDSQLPKDRFSAERLKGVDSTLKIQPAKLEDSAVYLCASSLGLAFSRDEQFFGPGTRLTVL.

The CDR3 reads CAWSEGLEGTQYF. The DNA for the CDR3 is TGTGCCTGGAGCGAGGGACTAGAGGGGACCCAGTACTTC. The chain uses TRBV30 and TRBJ2-5; TRBD2 matches 8 bases. The CDR3 extends over 13 amino acids. Germline V gives CDR1 GTSNPN, CDR2 SVGIG (reference sequence). The V segment lost 3 bases and the J segment 7 bases; nucleotides outside the gene matches: 7.

The CDR3 region has the DNA TGTGCCAGCAGTTACTCCGGGACTAGGGTTGAGACCCAGTACTTC. As protein: CASSYSGTRVETQYF. The chain is built from TRBV6-5 and TRBJ2-5; 8 nucleotides match TRBD2. Germline V lookup: CDR1 MNHEY, CDR2 SVGAGI. After removal of 0 bases from V and 5 bases from J, the junction contained 5 bases not matched to a gene. This CDR3 spans 15 amino acids.

V gene TRBV27 combines with J gene TRBJ2-1; no reliable D call. The CDR3 is 14 amino acids. Germline V gene sequence: CDR1 MNHEY, CDR2 SMNVEV (reference sequence). Trimming cost V 5 bases and J 0 bases, with 8 bases left between them. The CDR3, as DNA: TGTGCCAGCAGTCCCCTAAGCTCCTACAATGAGCAGTTCTTC. Translation gives CASSPLSSYNEQFF.

This chain joins TRBV7-6 and TRBJ2-7; 11 nucleotides align to TRBD1. The germline V gene encodes CDR1 SGHVS and CDR2 FNYEAQ. The CDR3 consists of 15 residues. J gave up 2 bases and V 4 bases, and 4 bases lay outside the gene matches. As DNA, the CDR3 is TGTGCCAGCAGCTCCGTGGGACAGGGGGCCTACGAGCAGTACTTC. Amino acids: CASSSVGQGAYEQYF.

The V and J genes are TRBV5-5 and TRBJ2-2; D is unresolved. Per the germline V gene, CDR1 is SGHKS and CDR2 is YYEKEE (reference sequence). The CDR3 length is 15 residues. Trimming stripped 4 bases from V and 6 bases from J, with 16 bases between. In nucleotides, the CDR3 is TGTGCCAGCAGCCCCGTCTCTTCAGGCGCCGGGGAGCTGTTTTTT. It encodes CASSPVSSGAGELFF.

The chain recombines TRBV13 with TRBJ1-6, with D perhaps matching TRBD1 (5 bases). The CDR3 length is 14 residues. Germline loops: CDR1 PRHDT, CDR2 FYEKMQ (reference sequence). Trimming stripped 6 bases from V and 6 bases from J, with 12 bases between. CDR3 protein: CASSTQGTNSPLHF. The CDR3 DNA reads TGTGCCAGCAGTACTCAGGGAACTAATTCACCCCTCCACTTT.